The text below deals with one T cell receptor beta chain. As yet, its antigen is unknown. This entry comes from a study of STAT5B mutations in CD4+ large granular lymphocyte leukemia. Produced via immunoSEQ multiplex PCR; TCRdb's table is partial and in-frame only. Altogether about 30,000 clones are present, around four fifths being singletons, with the ten largest covering approximately 2.1%. Study results and limitations: 8/27 top patient clones versus 2/35 control clones were TRBV06-family. Patient CD4-sorted repertoires stayed more clonal than healthy ones after leukemic-clone removal. No patients shared main leukemic clonotypes, though around 24% appeared at low frequency elsewhere.

The CDR3 is 14 residues long. The germline V gene encodes CDR1 SGDLS and CDR2 YYNGEE. V lost 0 bases, J lost 8 bases, and 12 bases lay in between. Healthy controls were blood donor buffy coats. The sample taken for sequencing was CD4+ T cells from blood buffy coats. The clonotype originates from a human donor in good health. V is TRBV9 and J is TRBJ2-1; maybe TRBD2 (5 bases). The CDR3 DNA follows: TGTGCCAGCAGCGTAGATAACGGAGGAGATGAGCAGTTCTTC. It translates to CASSVDNGGDEQFF.